One T cell receptor (beta chain) is described in this entry. Its antigen is currently unknown. The CDR3 totals 12 residues. Germline-derived CDR1 and CDR2 are MNHEY and SVGAGI. Trimming removed 5 bases at V and 1 base at J, with 6 bases between. Second-dose recipients at about 4 or about 12 weeks were treated as one pooled group. The data stem from a study of T cell responses to AZD1222 COVID-19 vaccine. Produced via immunoSEQ multiplex PCR; TCRdb's table is partial and in-frame only. The sample contains under 90,000 clones, about 83% of which appear only once. Study observations and caveats: Repertoires in all cases were sampled only once the peak T cell response had passed. There were mostly white British donors and more females than males, and clonal diversity was possibly underestimated. Two AZD1222 doses significantly raised spike-specific TCR breadth and depth over controls.

The chain recombines TRBV6-5 with TRBJ2-7; D gene unclear. The receptor comes from an adult who received the AZD1222 COVID-19 vaccine. The sample here was peripheral blood, taken 28 days after the second AZD1222 dose. CDR3 sequence (DNA): TGTGCCAGCAGTAGAGGATCCTACGAGCAGTACTTC. Protein sequence: CASSRGSYEQYF.